This T cell receptor (beta chain) was recorded in a study of blood T cells in healthy people across ages. Through a sample-barcoded 5' primer and a J-beta primer mix, a second PCR was run for roughly 7 to 11 cycles. MiXCR, applied by TCRdb to the 5' RACE reads, yields one record per CDR3 protein. This repertoire shows approximately 730,000 distinct CDR3 sequences, 50% to 65% found once; its top ten account for around 41%. General observations from the study: Long-lived donors carried more naive CD4+ cells and greater diversity than aged donors. Calculation of diversity from one million T cells yielded estimates considered to be underestimates.

Researchers collected about 9.7 milliliters of peripheral blood from every single donor. As regards this clonotype: Its matching antigen is unknown.

The TCR was taken from a man older than 75 in good health. Material for sequencing was blood.

The CDR3 DNA sequence: TGTGCCAGCTCACCAACGACGCCCGGGCTTCTTAATTCACCCCTCCACTTT. Amino acids: CASSPTTPGLLNSPLHF. V is TRBV18 and J is TRBJ1-6; D is unclear. The V and J ends lost 2 bases and 6 bases respectively, with 17 bases between them. The CDR3 totals 17 residues. Germline CDR1 KGHSH, CDR2 LQKENI.